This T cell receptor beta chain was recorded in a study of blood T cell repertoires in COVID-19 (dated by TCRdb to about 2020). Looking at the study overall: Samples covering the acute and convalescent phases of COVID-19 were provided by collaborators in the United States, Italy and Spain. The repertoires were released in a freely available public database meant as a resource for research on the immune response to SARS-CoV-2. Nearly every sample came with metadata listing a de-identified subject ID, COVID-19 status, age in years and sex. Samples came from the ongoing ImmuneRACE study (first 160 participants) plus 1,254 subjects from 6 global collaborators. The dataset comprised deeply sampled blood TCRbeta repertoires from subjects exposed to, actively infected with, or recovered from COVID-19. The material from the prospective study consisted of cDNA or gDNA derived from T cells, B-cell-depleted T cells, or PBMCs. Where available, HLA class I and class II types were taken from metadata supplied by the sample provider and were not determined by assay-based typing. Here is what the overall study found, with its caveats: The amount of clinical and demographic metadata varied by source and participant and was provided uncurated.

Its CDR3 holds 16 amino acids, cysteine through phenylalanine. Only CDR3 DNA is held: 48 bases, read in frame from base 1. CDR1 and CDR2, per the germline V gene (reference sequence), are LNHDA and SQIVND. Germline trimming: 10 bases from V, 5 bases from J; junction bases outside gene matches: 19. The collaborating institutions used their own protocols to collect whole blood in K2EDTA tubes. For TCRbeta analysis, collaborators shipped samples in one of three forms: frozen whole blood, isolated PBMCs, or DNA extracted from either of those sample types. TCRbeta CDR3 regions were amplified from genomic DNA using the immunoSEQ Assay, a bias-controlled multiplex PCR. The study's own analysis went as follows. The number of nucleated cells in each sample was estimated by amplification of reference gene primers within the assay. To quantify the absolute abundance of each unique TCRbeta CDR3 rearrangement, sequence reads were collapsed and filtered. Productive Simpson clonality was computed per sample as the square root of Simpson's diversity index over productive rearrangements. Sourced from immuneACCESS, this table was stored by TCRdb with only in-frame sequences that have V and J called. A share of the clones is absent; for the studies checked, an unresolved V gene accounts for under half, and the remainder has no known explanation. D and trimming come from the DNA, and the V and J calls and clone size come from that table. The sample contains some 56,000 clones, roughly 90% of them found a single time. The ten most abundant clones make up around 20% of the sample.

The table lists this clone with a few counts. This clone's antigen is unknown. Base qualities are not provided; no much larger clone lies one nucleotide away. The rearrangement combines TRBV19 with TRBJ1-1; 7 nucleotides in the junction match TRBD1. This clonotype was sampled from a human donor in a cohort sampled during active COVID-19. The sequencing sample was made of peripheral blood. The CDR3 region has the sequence CAKGGNGQEVWTEAFF. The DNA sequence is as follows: TGTGCCAAAGGGGGGAACGGACAGGAGGTATGGACTGAAGCTTTCTTT.